A selection of T cell receptor beta chains follows, all from one sample in a study of identical twins. TCRdb passed the 5' RACE reads through MiXCR, listing each CDR3 protein once. The sample records over 500,000 distinct CDR3 sequences, about 20% being singletons. The sample was also reused in another study, on T cells expressing NK-cell markers.

The material sequenced was CD4+ T cells sorted from blood. These TCRs come from a woman between 18 and 29 years old in good health. The conserved cysteine and the conserved F or W are not part of the CDR3 here. Fields, in order: V gene, CDR3 protein.

>TRBV24-1
ATSDRLAATYNEQF
>TRBV19
ASKRIAGATDTQY
>TRBV9
ASSVKKGAVNTGELF
>TRBV2
ASSETGTNTEAF
>TRBV5-1
ASSRRTGDSPLH
>TRBV12-3/TRBV12-4
ASSLIAYQETQY
>TRBV25-1
ASSPPWGGSGANVLT
>TRBV11-1
ASSPGGVGRVSSYNEQF
>TRBV27
ASSFGGYNSPLH
>TRBV29-1
SVTGTGFTDTQY
>TRBV5-1
ASRPGQGTYEQY
>TRBV20-1
SVSTSGGANEQF
>TRBV7-2
ASRYGQNTEAF
>TRBV24-1
ATSDSRTAGDEQF
>TRBV10-1
ASSEPGTDMY
>TRBV10-3
AISESNRLNEKLF
>TRBV7-6
ASTYTAGNTEAF
>TRBV7-2
ASSLGQAGTYEQY
>TRBV20-1
SARPPRRLAGDSSYNEQF
>TRBV3-1
ASSRTDGAGEQF
>TRBV20-1
SAKGGHEQF
>TRBV6-1
ASSTQQGNFFFGANVLT
>TRBV7-8
ASKTTGRAGVSYEQY
>TRBV20-1
SARGGLAAIYNEQF
>TRBV5-6
ASSFVEQETQY
>TRBV28
ASSWTGSSYNSPLH
>TRBV7-2
ASSPNRESPNEQF
>TRBV20-1
SRDGGVNTGELF
>TRBV25-1
ASSASGQSTDTQY
>TRBV13
ASSPRQGLNEQF
>TRBV5-1
ASSLFPQH
>TRBV20-1
SVRRDRYEQY
>TRBV12-3/TRBV12-4
ASSREGRNEQF
>TRBV7-2
ASSSRLAGSDLHEQY
>TRBV29-1
SASGGSRDSNQPQH
>TRBV7-6
ASSPGQPNTGELF
>TRBV7-2
ASSGTDTYEQY
>TRBV7-9
ASSLGDRVNTEAF
>TRBV20-1
SDMGRYNEQF
>TRBV7-3
ASSRITDSWQF
>TRBV19
ASTRYNGRPSYNEQF